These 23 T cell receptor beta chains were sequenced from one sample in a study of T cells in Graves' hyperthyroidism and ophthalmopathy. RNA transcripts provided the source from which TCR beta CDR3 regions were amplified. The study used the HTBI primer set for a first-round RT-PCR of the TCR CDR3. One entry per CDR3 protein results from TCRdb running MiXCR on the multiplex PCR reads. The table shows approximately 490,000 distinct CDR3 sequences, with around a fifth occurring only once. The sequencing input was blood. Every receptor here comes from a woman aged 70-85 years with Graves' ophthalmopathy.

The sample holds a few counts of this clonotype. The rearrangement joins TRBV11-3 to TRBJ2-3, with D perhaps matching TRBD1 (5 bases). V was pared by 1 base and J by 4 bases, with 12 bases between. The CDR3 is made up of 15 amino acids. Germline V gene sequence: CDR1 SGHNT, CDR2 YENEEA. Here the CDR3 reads CASSLAGYRADTQYF. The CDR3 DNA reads TGTGCCAGCAGCTTAGCAGGGTACAGAGCAGATACGCAGTATTTT.

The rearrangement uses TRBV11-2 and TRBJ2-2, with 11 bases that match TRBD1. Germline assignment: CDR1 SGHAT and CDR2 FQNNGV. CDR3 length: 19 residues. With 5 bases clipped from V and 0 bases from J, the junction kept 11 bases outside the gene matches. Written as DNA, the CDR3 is TGTGCCAGCAGCACTAGGGGGGGGACAGGGGGTTCGAACACCGGGGAGCTGTTTTTT. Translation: CASSTRGGTGGSNTGELFF.

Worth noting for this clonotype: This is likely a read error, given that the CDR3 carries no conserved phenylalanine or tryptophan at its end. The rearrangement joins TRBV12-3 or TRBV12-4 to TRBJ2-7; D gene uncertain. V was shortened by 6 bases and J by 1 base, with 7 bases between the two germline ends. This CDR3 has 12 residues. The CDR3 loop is CASSQLSYEQYL. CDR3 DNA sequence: TGTGCCAGCAGCCAATTATCCTACGAGCAGTACCTC.

CDR3 nucleotides: TGCAGCGTTGAACAATTGTTGGGAGGCGAGCAGTACTTC. Encoded protein: CSVEQLLGGEQYF. V is TRBV29-1 and J is TRBJ2-7, with a possible D match to TRBD2 (6 bases). V was cut by 2 bases and J by 6 bases, with 14 bases left in between. This CDR3 has 13 residues. Germline V lookup: CDR1 SQVTM, CDR2 ANQGSEA.

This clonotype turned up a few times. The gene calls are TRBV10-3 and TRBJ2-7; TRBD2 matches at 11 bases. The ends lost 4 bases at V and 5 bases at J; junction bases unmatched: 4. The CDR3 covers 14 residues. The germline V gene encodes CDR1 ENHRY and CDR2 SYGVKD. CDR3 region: CAISGTSGFHEQYF. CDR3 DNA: TGTGCCATCAGTGGGACTAGCGGGTTCCACGAGCAGTACTTC.

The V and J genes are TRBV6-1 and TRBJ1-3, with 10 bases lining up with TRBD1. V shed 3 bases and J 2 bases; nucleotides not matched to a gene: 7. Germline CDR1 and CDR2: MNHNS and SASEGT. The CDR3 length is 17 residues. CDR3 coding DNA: TGTGCCAGCAGTGAGGGACAGGGGCTCGCGGCTGGAAACACCATATATTTT. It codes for CASSEGQGLAAGNTIYF.

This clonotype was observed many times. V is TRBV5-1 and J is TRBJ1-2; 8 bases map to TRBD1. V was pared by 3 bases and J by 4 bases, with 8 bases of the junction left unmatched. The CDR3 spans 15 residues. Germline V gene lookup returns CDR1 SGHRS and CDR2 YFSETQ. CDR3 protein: CASSSGTGKFYGYTF. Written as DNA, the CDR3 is TGCGCCAGCAGCTCCGGGACAGGAAAATTCTATGGCTACACCTTC.

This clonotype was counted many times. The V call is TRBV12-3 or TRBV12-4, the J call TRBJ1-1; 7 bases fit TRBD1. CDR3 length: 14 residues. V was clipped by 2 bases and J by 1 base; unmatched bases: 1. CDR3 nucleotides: TGTGCCAGCAGTTTACCAGGGGGGAACACTGAAGCTTTCTTT. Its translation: CASSLPGGNTEAFF.

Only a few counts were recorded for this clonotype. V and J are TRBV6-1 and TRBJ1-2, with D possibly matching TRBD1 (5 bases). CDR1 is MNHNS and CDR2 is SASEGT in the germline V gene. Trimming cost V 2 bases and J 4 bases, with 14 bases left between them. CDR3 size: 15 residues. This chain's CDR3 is CASSERPGALYGYTF. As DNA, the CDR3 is TGTGCCAGCAGTGAACGCCCCGGGGCTCTCTATGGCTACACCTTC.

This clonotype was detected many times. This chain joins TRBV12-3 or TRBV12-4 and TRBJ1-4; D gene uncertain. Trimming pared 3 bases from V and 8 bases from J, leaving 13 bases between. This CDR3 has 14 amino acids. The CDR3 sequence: CASSFREWHEKLFF. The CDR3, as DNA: TGTGCCAGCAGTTTTCGGGAATGGCACGAAAAACTGTTTTTT.

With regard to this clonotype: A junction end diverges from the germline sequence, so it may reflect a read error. The CDR3 region has the DNA TGTGCCAGCGGCTTGGGACTCCTGGCAAGGACCCGGTACTTC. Residues: CASGLGLLARTRYF. The chain employs TRBV7-2 and TRBJ2-5; possibly TRBD2 for D (6 bases). CDR3 length: 14 amino acids. The germline CDR1 and CDR2 sequences are SGHTA and FQGNSA.

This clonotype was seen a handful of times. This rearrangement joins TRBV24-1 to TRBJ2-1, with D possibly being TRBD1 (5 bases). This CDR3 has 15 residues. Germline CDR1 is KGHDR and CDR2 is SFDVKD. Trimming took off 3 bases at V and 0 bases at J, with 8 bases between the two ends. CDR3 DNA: TGTGCCACCAGTGATGCCGACAGCTCCTACAATGAGCAGTTCTTC. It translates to CATSDADSSYNEQFF.

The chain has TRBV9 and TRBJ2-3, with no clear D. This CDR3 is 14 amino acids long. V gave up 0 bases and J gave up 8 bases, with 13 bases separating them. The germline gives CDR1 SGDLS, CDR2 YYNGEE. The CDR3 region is CASSVETGLATQYF. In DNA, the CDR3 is TGTGCCAGCAGCGTAGAAACCGGTCTGGCTACGCAGTATTTT. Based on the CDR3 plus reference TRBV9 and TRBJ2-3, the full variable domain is DSGVTQTPKHLITATGQRVTLRCSPRSGDLSVYWYQQSLDQGLQFLIQYYNGEERAKGNILERFSAQQFPDLHSELNLSSLELGDSALYFCASSVETGLATQYFGPGTRLTVL.

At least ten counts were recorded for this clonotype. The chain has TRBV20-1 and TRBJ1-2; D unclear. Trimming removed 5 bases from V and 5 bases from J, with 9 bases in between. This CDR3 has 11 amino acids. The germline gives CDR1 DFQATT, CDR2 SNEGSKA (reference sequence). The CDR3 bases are TGCAGTGCTTGGACTGAGTATGGCTACACCTTC. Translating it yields CSAWTEYGYTF.

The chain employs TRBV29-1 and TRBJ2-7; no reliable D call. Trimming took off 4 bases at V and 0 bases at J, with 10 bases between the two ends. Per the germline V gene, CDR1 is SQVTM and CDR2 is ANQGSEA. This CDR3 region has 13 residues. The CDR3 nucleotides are TGCAGCGTTGCCCCACCTCCCTCCTACGAGCAGTACTTC. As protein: CSVAPPPSYEQYF.

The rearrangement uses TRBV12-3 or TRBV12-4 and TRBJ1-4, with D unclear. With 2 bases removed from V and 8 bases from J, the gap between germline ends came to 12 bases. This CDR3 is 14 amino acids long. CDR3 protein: CASSLLLLGEKLFF. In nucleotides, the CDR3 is TGTGCCAGCAGTTTACTCCTCTTGGGGGAAAAACTGTTTTTT.

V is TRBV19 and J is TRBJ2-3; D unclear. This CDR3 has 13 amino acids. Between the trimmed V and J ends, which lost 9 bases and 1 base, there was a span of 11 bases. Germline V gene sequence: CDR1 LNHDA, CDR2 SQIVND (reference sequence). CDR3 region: CASRRPGTDTQYF. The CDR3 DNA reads TGTGCCAGCCGACGGCCGGGCACAGATACGCAGTATTTT.

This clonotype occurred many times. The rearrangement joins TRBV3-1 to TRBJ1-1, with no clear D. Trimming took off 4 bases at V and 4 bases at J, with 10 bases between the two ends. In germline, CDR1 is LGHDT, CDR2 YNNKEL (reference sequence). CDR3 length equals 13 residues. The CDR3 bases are TGTGCCAGCAGCCTTACTGAGGGCACTGAAGCTTTCTTT. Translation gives CASSLTEGTEAFF.

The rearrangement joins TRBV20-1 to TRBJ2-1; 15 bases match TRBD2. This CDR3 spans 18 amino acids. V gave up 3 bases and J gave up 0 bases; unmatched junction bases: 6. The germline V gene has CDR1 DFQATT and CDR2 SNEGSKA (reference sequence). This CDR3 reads CSASTPGLAGGSYNEQFF. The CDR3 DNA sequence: TGCAGTGCTAGTACACCGGGACTAGCGGGAGGCTCCTACAATGAGCAGTTCTTC.

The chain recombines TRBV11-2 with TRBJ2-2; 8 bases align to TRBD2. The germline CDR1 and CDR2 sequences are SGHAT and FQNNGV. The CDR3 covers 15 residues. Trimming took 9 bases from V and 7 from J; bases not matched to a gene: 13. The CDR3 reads CARFPGTSIFGELFF. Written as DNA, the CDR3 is TGTGCCAGGTTTCCCGGGACTAGTATTTTCGGGGAGCTGTTTTTT.

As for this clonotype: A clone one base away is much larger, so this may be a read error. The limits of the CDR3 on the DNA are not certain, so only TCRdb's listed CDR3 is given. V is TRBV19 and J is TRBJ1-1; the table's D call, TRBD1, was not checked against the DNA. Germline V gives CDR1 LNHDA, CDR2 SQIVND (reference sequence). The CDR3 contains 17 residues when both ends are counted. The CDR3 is CASSIFATGNKNTEASF.

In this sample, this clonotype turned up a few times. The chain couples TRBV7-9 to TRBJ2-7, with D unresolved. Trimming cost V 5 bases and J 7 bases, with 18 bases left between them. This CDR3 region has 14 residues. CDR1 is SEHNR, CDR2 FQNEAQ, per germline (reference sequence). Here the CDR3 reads CASSLNRGEGEQYF. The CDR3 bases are TGTGCCAGCAGCCTCAATCGTGGCGAAGGGGAGCAGTACTTC. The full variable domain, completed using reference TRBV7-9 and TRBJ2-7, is DTGVSQNPRHKITKRGQNVTFRCDPISEHNRLYWYRQTLGQGPEFLTYFQNEAQLEKSRLLSDRFSAERPKGSFSTLEIQRTEQGDSAMYLCASSLNRGEGEQYFGPGTRLTVT.

CDR3 in amino acids: CASSQDNVQETQYF. The CDR3 DNA reads as TGTGCCAGCAGCCAAGACAACGTACAAGAGACCCAGTACTTC. The chain uses TRBV14 and TRBJ2-5; no definite D call. The CDR3 runs 14 residues. V was clipped by 0 bases and J by 2 bases, with 7 bases between them. From germline, CDR1 is SGHDN and CDR2 FVKESK. Full variable domain (missing parts from reference TRBV14 and TRBJ2-5): EAGVTQFPSHSVIEKGQTVTLRCDPISGHDNLYWYRRVMGKEIKFLLHFVKESKQDESGMPNNRFLAERTGGTYSTLKVQPAELEDSGVYFCASSQDNVQETQYFGPGTRLLVL.